Below, 8 T cell receptor beta chains from the same sample are listed, as sequenced in a study of graft-versus-host responses after intestinal transplantation. Intraepithelial and lamina propria lymphocytes were freed from processed graft tissue. This table comes from immunoSEQ multiplex PCR, and its TCRdb copy is limited to in-frame clones, with some not included. The repertoire holds a few thousand clones, about 80% seen once, with under 8.5% in the top ten. The sequencing used ileum tissue, collected around 120 days after intestinal transplantation. These receptors all stem from a human patient who received an intestinal transplant, so some T cells may come from the graft donor.

The CDR3: CASSQGQNGHEQYF. DNA for the CDR3: TGTGCCAGCAGCCAAGGCCAGAATGGGCACGAGCAGTACTTC. This chain links TRBV4-2 with TRBJ2-7; D unresolved. Per germline, CDR1 LGHNA and CDR2 YNFKEQ. CDR3 length equals 14 residues. V lost 1 base and J 5 bases, leaving 12 bases between the germline ends.

In its sample, this clone was seen once. The chain carries TRBV6-5 and TRBJ2-3; TRBD1 might be the D (6 bases). Germline V lookup: CDR1 MNHEY, CDR2 SVGAGI. This CDR3 is built from 14 residues. V was cut by 5 bases and J by 1 base, with 10 bases left in between. The CDR3 is CASSGGQGTDTQYF. The CDR3 nucleotides read TGTGCCAGCAGTGGGGGACAAGGCACAGATACGCAGTATTTT.

This clone was picked up one time. The gene calls are TRBV4-1 and TRBJ1-1; no definite D call. V was clipped by 0 bases and J by 3 bases, with 8 bases between them. The CDR3 totals 14 residues. CDR1 and CDR2 from the germline V gene are MGHRA and YSYEKL. The chain's CDR3 is CASSQDSAYTEAFF. The CDR3 region has the DNA TGCGCCAGCAGCCAAGATTCGGCGTACACTGAAGCTTTCTTT.

This sequence joins TRBV6-1 and TRBJ2-5; 10 bases agree with TRBD1. The better agreement between TRBJ2-7 and the DNA end casts doubt on the J call. Germline CDR1 MNHNS, CDR2 SASEGT. The CDR3 is 15 residues long. The DNA of the CDR3 is TGTGCCAGCAGTGTAGGAGGGACAGGGGCCTACGAGCAGTACTTC. It is translated as CASSVGGTGAYEQYF.

The chain employs TRBV9 and TRBJ1-3; a possible D gene is TRBD1 (5 bases). The V gene lost 1 base and the J gene lost 6 bases, with 17 bases spanning the gap. The CDR3 is 16 amino acids. From germline, CDR1 is SGDLS and CDR2 YYNGEE. This CDR3 reads CASSVSWGTPANTIYF. CDR3 nucleotide sequence: TGTGCCAGCAGCGTAAGTTGGGGCACCCCAGCAAACACCATATATTTT. The entire variable domain, with the rest obtained from reference TRBV9 and TRBJ1-3, is as follows: DSGVTQTPKHLITATGQRVTLRCSPRSGDLSVYWYQQSLDQGLQFLIQYYNGEERAKGNILERFSAQQFPDLHSELNLSSLELGDSALYFCASSVSWGTPANTIYFGEGSWLTVV.

CDR3 sequence reads: CASSDPTWRLSVSSSYEQYF. CDR3 bases: TGTGCCAGCAGTGACCCCACATGGAGGCTTTCGGTCTCAAGCTCCTACGAGCAGTACTTC. V usage is TRBV6-1 and J usage is TRBJ2-5; tentative D call: TRBD2 (5 bases). The end of the DNA fits TRBJ2-7 better, so the J call may be wrong. CDR3 length equals 20 residues. Germline CDR1 MNHNS, CDR2 SASEGT.

For the CDR3, the DNA is TGTGCCAGCAGTTTGGGCAGGGCTCTCTACGAGCAGTACTTC. Its translation: CASSLGRALYEQYF. J is TRBJ2-5 and V is TRBV28; D might be TRBD1 (5 bases). The J call may be faulty, since TRBJ2-7 better matches the DNA end. CDR3 length: 14 residues. In germline, CDR1 is MDHEN, CDR2 SYDVKM.

V usage is TRBV30 and J usage is TRBJ2-7, with D perhaps being TRBD1 or TRBD2 (6 bases each). This CDR3 is built from 13 residues. In germline, CDR1 is GTSNPN, CDR2 SVGIG (reference sequence). V was shortened by 8 bases and J by 6 bases, with 20 bases between the two germline ends. As DNA, the CDR3 is TGTGCCCACCGGAGCGGAGGGGGGAGCGAGCAGTACTTC. As protein: CAHRSGGGSEQYF.